This TCR beta chain was captured in a study of blood T cell repertoires in COVID-19. Study-wide context: T cells, B-cell-depleted T cells, or PBMCs supplied cDNA or gDNA.

CDR1 DFQATT and CDR2 SNEGSKA come from the germline V gene (reference sequence). This CDR3 is built from 14 residues. Trimming cost V 3 bases and J 9 bases; bases outside gene matches: 3. Clones were read by immunoSEQ multiplex PCR, and TCRdb kept only the in-frame ones, dropping some. The sample yields about 130,000 clones, approximately 85% seen once. The genes are TRBV20-1 and TRBJ2-1; 15 bases align to TRBD2. The TCR was taken from an elderly woman with COVID-19, enrolled during active disease. The sequencing sample was made of peripheral blood. CDR3 coding DNA: TGCAGTGCTAGTGGACTAGCGGGAGGGTTTGAGCAGTTCTTC. This encodes CSASGLAGGFEQFF.